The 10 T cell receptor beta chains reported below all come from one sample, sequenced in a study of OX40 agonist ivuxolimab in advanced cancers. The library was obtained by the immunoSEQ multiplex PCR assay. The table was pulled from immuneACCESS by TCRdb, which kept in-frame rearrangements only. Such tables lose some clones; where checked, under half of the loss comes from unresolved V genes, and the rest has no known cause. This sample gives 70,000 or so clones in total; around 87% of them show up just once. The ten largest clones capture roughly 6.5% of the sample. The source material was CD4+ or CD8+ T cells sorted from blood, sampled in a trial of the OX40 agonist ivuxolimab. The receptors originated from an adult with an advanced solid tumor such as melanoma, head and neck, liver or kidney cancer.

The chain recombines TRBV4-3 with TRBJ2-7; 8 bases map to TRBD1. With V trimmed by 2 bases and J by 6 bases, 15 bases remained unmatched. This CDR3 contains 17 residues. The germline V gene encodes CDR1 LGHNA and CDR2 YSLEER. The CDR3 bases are TGCGCCAGCAGCCAATATTCAGGGGGCCTGTCGTCATCCGAGCAGTACTTC. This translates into CASSQYSGGLSSSEQYF.

The CDR3 region has the DNA TGCGCCAGCAGCCAAGCGGGACCCTACGAGCAGTACTTC. Translation: CASSQAGPYEQYF. The gene calls are TRBV4-1 and TRBJ2-7; D tentatively fits TRBD1 or TRBD2 (5 bases each). V was pared by 1 base and J by 2 bases, with 6 bases between. Germline CDR1 is MGHRA and CDR2 is YSYEKL. The CDR3 extends over 13 amino acids.

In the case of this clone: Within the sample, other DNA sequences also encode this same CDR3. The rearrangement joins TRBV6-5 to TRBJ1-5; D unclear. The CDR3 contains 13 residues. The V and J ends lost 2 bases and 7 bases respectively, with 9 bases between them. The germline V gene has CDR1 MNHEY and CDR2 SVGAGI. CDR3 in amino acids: CASSYKGGQPQHF. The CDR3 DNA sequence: TGTGCCAGCAGTTACAAGGGCGGGCAGCCCCAGCATTTT.

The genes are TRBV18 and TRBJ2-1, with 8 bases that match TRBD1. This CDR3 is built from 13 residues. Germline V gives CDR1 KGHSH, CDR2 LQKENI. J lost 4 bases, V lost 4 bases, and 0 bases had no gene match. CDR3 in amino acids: CASSRTGYNEQFF. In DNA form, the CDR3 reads TGTGCCAGCTCACGGACAGGGTACAATGAGCAGTTCTTC.

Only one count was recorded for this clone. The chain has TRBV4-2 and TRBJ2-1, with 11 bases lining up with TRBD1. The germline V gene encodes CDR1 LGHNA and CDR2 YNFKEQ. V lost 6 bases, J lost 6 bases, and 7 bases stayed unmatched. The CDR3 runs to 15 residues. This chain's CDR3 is CASSPGQGAGNEQFF. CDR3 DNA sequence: TGTGCCAGCAGTCCTGGACAGGGGGCTGGCAATGAGCAGTTCTTC.

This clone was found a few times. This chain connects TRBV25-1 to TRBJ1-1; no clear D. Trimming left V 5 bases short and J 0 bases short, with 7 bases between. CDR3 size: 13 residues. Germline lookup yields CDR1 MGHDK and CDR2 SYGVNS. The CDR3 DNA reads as TGTGCCAGCAGTACCGTACTGAACACTGAAGCTTTCTTT. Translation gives CASSTVLNTEAFF.

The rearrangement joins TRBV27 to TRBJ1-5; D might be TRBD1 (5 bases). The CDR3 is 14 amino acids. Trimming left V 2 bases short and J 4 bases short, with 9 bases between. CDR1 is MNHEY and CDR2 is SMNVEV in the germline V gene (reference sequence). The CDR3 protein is CASSLGAFNQPQHF. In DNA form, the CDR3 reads TGTGCCAGCAGTTTAGGGGCTTTTAATCAGCCCCAGCATTTT.

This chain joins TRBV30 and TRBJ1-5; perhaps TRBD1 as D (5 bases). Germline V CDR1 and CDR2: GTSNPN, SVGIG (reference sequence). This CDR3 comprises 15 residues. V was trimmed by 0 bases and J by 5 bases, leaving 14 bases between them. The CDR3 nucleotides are TGTGCCTGGAGTGTAGTGACGGGGGATGATCAGCCCCAGCATTTT. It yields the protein CAWSVVTGDDQPQHF.

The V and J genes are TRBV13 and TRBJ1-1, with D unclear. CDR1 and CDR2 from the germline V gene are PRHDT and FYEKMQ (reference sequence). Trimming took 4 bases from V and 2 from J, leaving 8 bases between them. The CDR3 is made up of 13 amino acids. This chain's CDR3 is CASSSLRNTEAFF. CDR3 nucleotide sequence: TGTGCCAGCAGCTCACTCAGAAACACTGAAGCTTTCTTT.

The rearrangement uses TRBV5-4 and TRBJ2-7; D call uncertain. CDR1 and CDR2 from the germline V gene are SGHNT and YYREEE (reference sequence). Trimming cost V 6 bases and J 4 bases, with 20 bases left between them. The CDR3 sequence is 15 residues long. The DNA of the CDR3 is TGTGCCAGCACAGTATACCCGGGTCCCGCTTACGAGCAGTACTTC. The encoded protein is CASTVYPGPAYEQYF.